This T cell receptor beta chain was profiled in a study of persistence of HIV-infected CD4 T cells. Study findings and constraints: TCR oligoclonality correlated with proviral oligoclonality in the same sorted populations. Bulk TCR data could not be restricted to HIV-1-infected CMV-responding cells.

Nonspecific anti-CD3/anti-CD28 bead stimulation represents the broad CD4+ T cell repertoire. Responding CD4+ T cells were sorted by upregulation of both CD40 ligand and CD69. V was cut by 6 bases and J by 3 bases, with 12 bases left in between. Germline-derived CDR1 and CDR2 are ENHRY and SYGVKD. The CDR3 has 13 residues. Of note for this clone: Antigen: not known.

The libraries were made with immunoSEQ version 4 in survey mode. The protocol was immunoSEQ multiplex PCR, while the TCRdb copy is restricted to in-frame clones and leaves out a portion. The sample lists 37,000 or so clones; 87% were seen once. The receptor was derived from an adult man with HIV who was CMV-seropositive. The J gene is TRBJ2-7, the V gene TRBV10-3; tentatively, D is TRBD1 (6 bases). The starting material was CD4+ T cells sorted from PBMCs after approximately 20-hour stimulation, obtained from a patient who received antiretroviral therapy. Here the CDR3 reads CAIRPDRLYEQYF. Written as DNA, the CDR3 is TGTGCCATCAGGCCAGACAGGCTCTACGAGCAGTACTTC.